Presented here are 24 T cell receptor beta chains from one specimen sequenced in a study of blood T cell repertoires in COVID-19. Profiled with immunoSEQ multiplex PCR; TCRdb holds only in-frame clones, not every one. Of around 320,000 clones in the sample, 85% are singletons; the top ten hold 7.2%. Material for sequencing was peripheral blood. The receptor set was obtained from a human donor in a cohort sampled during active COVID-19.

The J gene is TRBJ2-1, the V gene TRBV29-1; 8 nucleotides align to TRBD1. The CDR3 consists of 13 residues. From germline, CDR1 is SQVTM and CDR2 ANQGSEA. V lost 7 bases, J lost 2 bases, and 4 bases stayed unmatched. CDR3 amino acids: CSAAGQAYNEQFF. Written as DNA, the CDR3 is TGCAGCGCCGCGGGACAGGCCTACAATGAGCAGTTCTTC.

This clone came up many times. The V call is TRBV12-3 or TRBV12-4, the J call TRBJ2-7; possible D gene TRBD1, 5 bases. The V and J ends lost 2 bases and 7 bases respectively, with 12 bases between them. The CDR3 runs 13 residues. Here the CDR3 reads CASSLSGPGEQYF. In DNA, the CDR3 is TGTGCCAGCAGTTTATCAGGGCCTGGGGAGCAGTACTTC.

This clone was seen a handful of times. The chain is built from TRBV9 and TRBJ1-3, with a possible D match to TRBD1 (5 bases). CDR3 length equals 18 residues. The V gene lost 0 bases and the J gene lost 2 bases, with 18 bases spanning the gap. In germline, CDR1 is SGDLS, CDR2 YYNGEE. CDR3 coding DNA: TGTGCCAGCAGCGTAGCTACCGGGACTCGTTCGGCTGGAAACACCATATATTTT. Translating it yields CASSVATGTRSAGNTIYF.

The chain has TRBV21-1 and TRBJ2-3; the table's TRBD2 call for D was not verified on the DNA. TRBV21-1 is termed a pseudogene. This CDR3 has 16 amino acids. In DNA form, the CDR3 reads TGTGCCAGCAGACTTTCAGGGAGGGGGGAGGCAGATACGCAGTATTTT. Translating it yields CASRLSGRGEADTQYF.

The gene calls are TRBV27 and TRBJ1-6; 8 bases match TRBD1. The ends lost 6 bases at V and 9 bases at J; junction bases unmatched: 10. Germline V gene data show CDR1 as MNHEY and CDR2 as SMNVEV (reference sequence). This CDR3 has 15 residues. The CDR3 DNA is TGTGCCAGCAGGACGACAGGGGAGGGAATTTCACCCCTCCACTTT. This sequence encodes CASRTTGEGISPLHF.

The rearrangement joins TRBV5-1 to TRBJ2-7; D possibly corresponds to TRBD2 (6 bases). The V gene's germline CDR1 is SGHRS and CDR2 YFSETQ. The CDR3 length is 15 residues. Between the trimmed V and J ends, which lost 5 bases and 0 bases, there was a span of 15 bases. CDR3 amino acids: CASRRRDSPSYEQYF. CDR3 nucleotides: TGCGCCAGCAGGAGACGGGACTCACCCTCCTACGAGCAGTACTTC.

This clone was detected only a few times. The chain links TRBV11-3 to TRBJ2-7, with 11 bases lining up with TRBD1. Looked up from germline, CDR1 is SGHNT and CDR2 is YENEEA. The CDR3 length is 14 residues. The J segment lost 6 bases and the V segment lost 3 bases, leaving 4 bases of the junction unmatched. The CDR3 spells CASSLAGTGGEQYF. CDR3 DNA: TGTGCCAGCAGCTTGGCCGGGACAGGGGGCGAGCAGTACTTC.

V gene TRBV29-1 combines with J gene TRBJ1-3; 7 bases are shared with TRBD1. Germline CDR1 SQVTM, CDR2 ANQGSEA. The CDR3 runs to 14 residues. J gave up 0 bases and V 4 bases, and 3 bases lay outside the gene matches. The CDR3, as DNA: TGCAGCGTTGGGACAGGTTTCTCTGGAAACACCATATATTTT. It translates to CSVGTGFSGNTIYF.

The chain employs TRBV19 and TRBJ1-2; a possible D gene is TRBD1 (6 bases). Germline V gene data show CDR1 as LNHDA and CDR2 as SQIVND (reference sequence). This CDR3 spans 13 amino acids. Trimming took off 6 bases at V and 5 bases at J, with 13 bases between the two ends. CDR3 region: CASSRQDIYGYTF. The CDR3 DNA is TGTGCCAGTAGCCGACAGGATATTTATGGCTACACCTTC.

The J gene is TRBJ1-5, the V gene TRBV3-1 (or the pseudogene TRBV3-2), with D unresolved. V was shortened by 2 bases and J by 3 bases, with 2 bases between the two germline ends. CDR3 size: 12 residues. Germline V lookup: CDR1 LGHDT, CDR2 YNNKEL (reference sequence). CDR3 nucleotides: TGTGCCAGCAGCCAACTCAATCAGCCCCAGCATTTT. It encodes CASSQLNQPQHF.

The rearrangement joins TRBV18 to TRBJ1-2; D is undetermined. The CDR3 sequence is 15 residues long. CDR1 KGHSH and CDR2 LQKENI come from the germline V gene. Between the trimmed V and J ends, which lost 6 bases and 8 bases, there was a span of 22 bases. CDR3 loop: CASSLVDRGWRGYTF. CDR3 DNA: TGTGCCAGCTCCCTCGTTGACCGGGGATGGCGGGGCTACACCTTC.

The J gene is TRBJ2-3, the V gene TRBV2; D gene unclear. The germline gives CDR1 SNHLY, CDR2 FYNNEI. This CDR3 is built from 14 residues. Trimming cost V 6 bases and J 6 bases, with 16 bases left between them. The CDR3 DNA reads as TGTGCCAGCAGAGCGTTTCGTGACGAGGATACGCAGTATTTT. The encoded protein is CASRAFRDEDTQYF. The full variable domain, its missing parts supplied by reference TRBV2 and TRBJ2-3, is EPEVTQTPSHQVTQMGQEVILRCVPISNHLYFYWYRQILGQKVEFLVSFYNNEISEKSEIFDDQFSVERPDGSNFTLKIRSTKLEDSAMYFCASRAFRDEDTQYFGPGTRLTVL.

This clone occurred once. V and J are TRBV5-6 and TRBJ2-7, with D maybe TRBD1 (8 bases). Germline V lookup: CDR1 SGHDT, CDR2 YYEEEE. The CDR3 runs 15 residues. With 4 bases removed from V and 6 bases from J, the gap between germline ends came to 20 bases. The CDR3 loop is CASSLIRTGRAEQYF. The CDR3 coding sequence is TGTGCCAGCAGCCTAATCAGGACAGGGAGGGCCGAGCAGTACTTC.

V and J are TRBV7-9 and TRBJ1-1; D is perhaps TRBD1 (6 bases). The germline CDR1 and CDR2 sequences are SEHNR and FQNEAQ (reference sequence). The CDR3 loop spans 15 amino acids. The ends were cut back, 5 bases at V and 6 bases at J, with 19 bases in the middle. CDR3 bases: TGTGCCAGCAGCCCTTTTTTCCGCTCAGGGGCTGAAGCTTTCTTT. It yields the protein CASSPFFRSGAEAFF.

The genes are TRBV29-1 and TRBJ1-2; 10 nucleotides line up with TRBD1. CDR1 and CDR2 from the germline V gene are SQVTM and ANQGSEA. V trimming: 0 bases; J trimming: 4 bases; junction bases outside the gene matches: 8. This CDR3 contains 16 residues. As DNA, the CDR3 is TGCAGCGTTGAAGATTTGGGGGACAGGGGCTTCTATGGCTACACCTTC. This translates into CSVEDLGDRGFYGYTF.

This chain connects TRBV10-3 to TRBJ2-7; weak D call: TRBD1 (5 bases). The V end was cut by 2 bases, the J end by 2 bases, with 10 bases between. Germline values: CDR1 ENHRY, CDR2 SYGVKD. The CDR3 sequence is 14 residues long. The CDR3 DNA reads TGTGCCATCAGTGAGGACCAGGGAACCTACGAGCAGTACTTC. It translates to CAISEDQGTYEQYF.

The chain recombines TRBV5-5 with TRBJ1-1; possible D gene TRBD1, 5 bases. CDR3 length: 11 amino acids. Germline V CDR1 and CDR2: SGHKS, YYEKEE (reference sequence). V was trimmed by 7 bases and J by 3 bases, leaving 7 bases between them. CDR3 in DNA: TGTGCCAGCCGCAGGGACACTGAAGCTTTCTTT. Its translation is CASRRDTEAFF.

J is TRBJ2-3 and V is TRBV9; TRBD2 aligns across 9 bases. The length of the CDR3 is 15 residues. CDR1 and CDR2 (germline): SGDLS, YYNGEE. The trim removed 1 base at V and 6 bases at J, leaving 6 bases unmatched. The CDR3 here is CASSVSQRGDDTQYF. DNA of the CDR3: TGTGCCAGCAGCGTAAGTCAGCGGGGGGACGATACGCAGTATTTT.

The CDR3 coding sequence is TGCGCCAGCAGCCAAGAATCAGACTACTATCAGCCCCAGCATTTT. Its protein product is CASSQESDYYQPQHF. The rearrangement joins TRBV4-1 to TRBJ1-5; the D is unclear. This CDR3 has 15 amino acids. V was trimmed by 0 bases and J by 5 bases, leaving 11 bases between them. CDR1 and CDR2 from the germline V gene are MGHRA and YSYEKL.

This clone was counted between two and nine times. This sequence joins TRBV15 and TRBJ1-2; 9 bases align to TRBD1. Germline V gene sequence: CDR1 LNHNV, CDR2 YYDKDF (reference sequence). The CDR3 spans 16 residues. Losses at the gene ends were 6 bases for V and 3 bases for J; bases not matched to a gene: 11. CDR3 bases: TGTGCCACCAGTCCGGGACAGGGTTGGATTGACTATGGCTACACCTTC. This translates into CATSPGQGWIDYGYTF.

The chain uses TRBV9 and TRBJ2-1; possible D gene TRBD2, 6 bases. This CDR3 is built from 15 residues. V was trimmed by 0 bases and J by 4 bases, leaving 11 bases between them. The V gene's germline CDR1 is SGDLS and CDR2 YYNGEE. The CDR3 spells CASSVGRGYYNEQFF. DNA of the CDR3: TGTGCCAGCAGCGTAGGTCGGGGGTATTACAATGAGCAGTTCTTC.

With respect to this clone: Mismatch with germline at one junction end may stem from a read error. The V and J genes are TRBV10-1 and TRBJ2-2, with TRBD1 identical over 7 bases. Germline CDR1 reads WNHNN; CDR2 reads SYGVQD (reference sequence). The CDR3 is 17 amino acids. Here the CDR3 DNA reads TGCGCCAGCGGTGAGCTCGGGGCAGGGGGTTTCACCGGGGAGCTGTTTTTT. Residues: CASGELGAGGFTGELFF.

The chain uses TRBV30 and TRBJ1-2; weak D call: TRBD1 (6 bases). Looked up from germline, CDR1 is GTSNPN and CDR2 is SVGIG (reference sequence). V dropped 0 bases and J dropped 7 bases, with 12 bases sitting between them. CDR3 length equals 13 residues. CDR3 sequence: CAWSVRQDSGYTF. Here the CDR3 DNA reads TGTGCCTGGAGTGTAAGACAGGACTCTGGCTACACCTTC.

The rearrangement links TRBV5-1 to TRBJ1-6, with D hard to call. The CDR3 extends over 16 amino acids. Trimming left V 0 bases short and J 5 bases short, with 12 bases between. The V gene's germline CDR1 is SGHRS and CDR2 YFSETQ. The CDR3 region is CASSLVARRDNSPLHF. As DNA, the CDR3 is TGCGCCAGCAGCTTGGTCGCAAGACGGGATAATTCACCCCTCCACTTT. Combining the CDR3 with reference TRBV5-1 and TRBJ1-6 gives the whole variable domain KAGVTQTPRYLIKTRGQQVTLSCSPISGHRSVSWYQQTPGQGLQFLFEYFSETQRNKGNFPGRFSGRQFSNSRSEMNVSTLELGDSALYLCASSLVARRDNSPLHFGNGTRLTVT.